A single sample is the source of the 21 T cell receptor beta chains below, sequenced in a study of blood T cell repertoires in COVID-19. Profiling relied on immunoSEQ multiplex PCR, and the TCRdb table lists in-frame clones only, not all of them. The sample carries about 140,000 clones, 87% recorded once. Source material: peripheral blood. All receptors come from a woman in her forties or fifties with acute or convalescent COVID-19.

The rearrangement links TRBV10-3 to TRBJ2-1; TRBD1 agrees at 7 bases. This CDR3 has 13 amino acids. Trimming removed 2 bases from V and 8 bases from J; junction bases left unmatched: 3. Per the germline V gene, CDR1 is ENHRY and CDR2 is SYGVKD. DNA of the CDR3: TGTGCCATCAGTGAGGAGGGGGCCGATGAGCAGTTCTTC. This sequence encodes CAISEEGADEQFF.

The gene calls are TRBV9 and TRBJ2-1, with TRBD2 identical over 8 bases. The CDR3 has 16 amino acids. The trim removed 0 bases at V and 8 bases at J, leaving 10 bases unmatched. CDR1 and CDR2 from the germline V gene are SGDLS and YYNGEE. In DNA, the CDR3 is TGTGCCAGCAGCGTAGATTCGGGGGGGCCTTGGGATGAGCAGTTCTTC. It is translated as CASSVDSGGPWDEQFF.

The chain recombines TRBV9 with TRBJ2-3; D possibly corresponds to TRBD2 (6 bases). This CDR3 has 15 amino acids. Germline CDR1 is SGDLS and CDR2 is YYNGEE. Trimming stripped 0 bases from V and 6 bases from J, with 14 bases between. In nucleotides, the CDR3 is TGTGCCAGCAGCGTAGGGGGGGTAAACTCGGATACGCAGTATTTT. It encodes CASSVGGVNSDTQYF. The full variable domain, with the rest looked up from reference TRBV9 and TRBJ2-3, is DSGVTQTPKHLITATGQRVTLRCSPRSGDLSVYWYQQSLDQGLQFLIQYYNGEERAKGNILERFSAQQFPDLHSELNLSSLELGDSALYFCASSVGGVNSDTQYFGPGTRLTVL.

The chain employs TRBV7-3 and TRBJ2-2; no definite D call. The CDR3 is made up of 12 amino acids. V lost 3 bases to trimming and J lost 8 bases, with 7 bases between them. The germline CDR1 and CDR2 sequences are SGHTA and FQGTGA. This chain's CDR3 is CASSFRSGELFF. CDR3 sequence (DNA): TGTGCCAGCAGCTTCAGGTCTGGGGAGCTGTTTTTT.

This clone came up a few times. The chain carries TRBV4-1 and TRBJ1-1; D possibly corresponds to TRBD1 (5 bases). This CDR3 has 18 amino acids. From germline, CDR1 is MGHRA and CDR2 YSYEKL. The V and J ends lost 7 bases and 0 bases respectively, with 24 bases between them. CDR3 DNA: TGCGCCAGCACCTCGGGGGTGTTAACAAAAAAGCTGAACACTGAAGCTTTCTTT. This encodes CASTSGVLTKKLNTEAFF.

This clone was detected once. The CDR3 bases are TGCGCCAGCAGCGACGTACTAGCGGGAGTCTCCTACAATGAGCAGTTCTTC. Protein product: CASSDVLAGVSYNEQFF. The rearrangement uses TRBV5-1 and TRBJ2-1, with 11 bases that match TRBD2. Germline CDR1 is SGHRS and CDR2 is YFSETQ. The V gene end was trimmed by 4 bases and the J gene end by 0 bases; junction bases not matched to a gene: 6. The CDR3 is 17 amino acids.

The chain is built from TRBV9 and TRBJ2-1; 10 positions match TRBD1. The CDR3 is 15 residues long. CDR1 SGDLS and CDR2 YYNGEE come from the germline V gene. V trimming: 2 bases; J trimming: 8 bases; junction bases outside the gene matches: 7. CDR3 residues: CASSVGTGVSYEQFF. The CDR3 DNA is TGTGCCAGCAGCGTTGGGACAGGGGTTTCATATGAGCAGTTCTTC.

In DNA form, the CDR3 reads TGTGCCAGCAGTCCGAAGGGGATCAGGCCAGGCACAGATACGCAGTATTTT. It yields the protein CASSPKGIRPGTDTQYF. The chain combines TRBV2 with TRBJ2-3, with a possible D match to TRBD1 (5 bases). This CDR3 is 17 amino acids long. The germline V gene encodes CDR1 SNHLY and CDR2 FYNNEI. V lost 5 bases to trimming and J lost 1 base, with 19 bases between them.

The chain joins TRBV3-1 (or the pseudogene TRBV3-2) to TRBJ2-7, with TRBD2 matching over 9 bases. Trimming removed 4 bases from V and 6 bases from J; junction bases left unmatched: 4. CDR1 is LGHDT and CDR2 is YNNKEL in the germline V gene (reference sequence). The CDR3 is 13 residues long. The CDR3 DNA reads as TGTGCCAGCAGCCCGGTGCGGGGGGGCGAGCAGTACTTC. This gives the protein CASSPVRGGEQYF.

The DNA for the CDR3 is TGTGCCAGCAGCCCTGACAGGTATAGCAATCAGCCCCAGCATTTT. The encoded protein is CASSPDRYSNQPQHF. This chain joins TRBV7-9 and TRBJ1-5, with D possibly TRBD1 on 6 matching bases. The V end lost 5 bases, the J end lost 0 bases, and 11 bases lay between the germline ends. Germline V gene data show CDR1 as SEHNR and CDR2 as FQNEAQ (reference sequence). The CDR3 is 15 residues long.

The V and J genes are TRBV5-1 and TRBJ2-1; D remains ambiguous. The germline V gene has CDR1 SGHRS and CDR2 YFSETQ. With 5 bases removed from V and 0 bases from J, the gap between germline ends came to 3 bases. This CDR3 region has 12 residues. For the CDR3, the DNA is TGCGCCAGCAGGAGCTCCTACAATGAGCAGTTCTTC. Translating it yields CASRSSYNEQFF.

The CDR3 spells CASSLGGGNTGELFF. CDR3 bases: TGTGCCAGCAGCTTAGGCGGGGGGAACACCGGGGAGCTGTTTTTT. This chain links TRBV11-2 with TRBJ2-2, with TRBD2 matching over 7 bases. This CDR3 has 15 amino acids. Germline trimming cut 1 base from V and 1 base from J; bases unmatched to any gene: 0. The germline V gene encodes CDR1 SGHAT and CDR2 FQNNGV.

The genes are TRBV19 and TRBJ1-5; no firm D call. Germline loops: CDR1 LNHDA, CDR2 SQIVND (reference sequence). Trimming stripped 2 bases from V and 0 bases from J, with 11 bases between. The CDR3 runs to 16 residues. CDR3 nucleotide sequence: TGTGCCAGTAGTATAAGTATCTTAGATAGCAATCAGCCCCAGCATTTT. Encoded protein: CASSISILDSNQPQHF.

This sequence joins TRBV5-6 and TRBJ2-7, with 10 bases that match TRBD2. This CDR3 has 13 amino acids. The V and J ends lost 0 bases and 7 bases, in that order; junction bases with no gene match: 1. Germline values: CDR1 SGHDT, CDR2 YYEEEE. CDR3 amino acids: CASSLELAGEQYF. In DNA form, the CDR3 reads TGTGCCAGCAGCTTGGAACTAGCGGGGGAGCAGTACTTC.

The V gene is TRBV5-8, the J gene TRBJ1-5, with 8 nucleotides matching TRBD1. This CDR3 comprises 15 residues. V lost 2 bases to trimming and J lost 6 bases; unmatched junction nucleotides: 7. The germline V gene has CDR1 SGHTS and CDR2 YDEGEE. The CDR3 DNA sequence: TGTGCCAGCAGCTTAGGTGGCAGGGGGCTTCAGCCCCAGCATTTT. It translates to CASSLGGRGLQPQHF.

This chain joins TRBV4-2 and TRBJ1-4; D unclear. Between the trimmed V and J ends, which lost 6 bases and 6 bases, there was a span of 8 bases. CDR1 and CDR2 from the germline V gene are LGHNA and YNFKEQ. The length of the CDR3 is 12 residues. CDR3 bases: TGTGCCAGCAGGGGGAGTGATGAAAAACTGTTTTTT. Amino acid sequence: CASRGSDEKLFF.

The rearrangement joins TRBV24-1 to TRBJ2-2, with 10 nucleotides matching TRBD1. The CDR3 length is 16 residues. V was pared by 4 bases and J by 3 bases, with 4 bases of the junction left unmatched. Germline lookup yields CDR1 KGHDR and CDR2 SFDVKD. The CDR3 is CATSDPGQGDTGELFF. The CDR3, as DNA: TGTGCCACCAGTGACCCCGGACAGGGGGACACCGGGGAGCTGTTTTTT.

The chain couples TRBV5-1 to TRBJ2-7; TRBD1 agrees at 9 bases. The CDR3 extends over 16 amino acids. Germline CDR1 reads SGHRS; CDR2 reads YFSETQ. The J segment lost 2 bases and the V segment lost 4 bases, leaving 10 bases of the junction unmatched. In DNA, the CDR3 is TGCGCCAGCAGCCCCCAGTACGGACAGGGGACCTACGAGCAGTACTTC. Residues: CASSPQYGQGTYEQYF.

The chain couples TRBV6-5 to TRBJ1-4; the D gene is possibly TRBD1 (5 bases). Trimming took off 7 bases at V and 0 bases at J, with 9 bases between the two ends. Per the germline V gene, CDR1 is MNHEY and CDR2 is SVGAGI. CDR3 length: 14 residues. The CDR3 nucleotides are TGTGCCAGCAAAGACAGTGCAACTAATGAAAAACTGTTTTTT. Residues: CASKDSATNEKLFF.

The rearrangement uses TRBV18 and TRBJ1-5, with D unresolved. The germline CDR1 and CDR2 sequences are KGHSH and LQKENI. The CDR3 consists of 17 residues. V was clipped by 1 base and J by 0 bases, with 13 bases between them. The CDR3 DNA sequence: TGTGCCAGCTCACCACGTAACAGCCAGAGTAGCAATCAGCCCCAGCATTTT. Amino acid sequence: CASSPRNSQSSNQPQHF.

This chain joins TRBV19 and TRBJ2-1; 7 nucleotides match TRBD2. Germline CDR1 reads LNHDA; CDR2 reads SQIVND (reference sequence). This CDR3 is built from 15 residues. V shed 4 bases and J 5 bases; nucleotides not matched to a gene: 8. The CDR3 here is CASSKPSGLNNEQFF. The CDR3 coding sequence is TGTGCCAGTAGTAAGCCTAGCGGCCTGAACAATGAGCAGTTCTTC.